The TCR beta chain under discussion was sequenced for a study of OX40 agonist ivuxolimab in advanced cancers. Repertoires were generated with immunoSEQ multiplex PCR, while TCRdb's copy carries only in-frame clones and drops some. The sample includes approximately 70,000 clones, approximately 90% seen only once; the top ten take roughly 0.45%. The germline V gene has CDR1 SGHNT and CDR2 YYREEE (reference sequence). V dropped 2 bases and J dropped 5 bases, with 10 bases sitting between them. This CDR3 has 13 amino acids. The sequencing used CD4+ or CD8+ T cells sorted from blood, collected in a trial of the OX40 agonist ivuxolimab. The genes are TRBV5-4 and TRBJ1-2, with D possibly being TRBD1 (5 bases). This TCR derives from an adult with an advanced solid tumor such as melanoma, head and neck, liver or kidney cancer. CDR3 coding DNA: TGTGCCAGCAGCTTCTCACAGGAGTATGGCTACACCTTC. It specifies CASSFSQEYGYTF. Full variable domain (outside the CDR3, taken from reference TRBV5-4 and TRBJ1-2): ETGVTQSPTHLIKTRGQQVTLRCSSQSGHNTVSWYQQALGQGPQFIFQYYREEENGRGNFPPRFSGLQFPNYSSELNVNALELDDSALYLCASSFSQEYGYTFGSGTRLTVV.